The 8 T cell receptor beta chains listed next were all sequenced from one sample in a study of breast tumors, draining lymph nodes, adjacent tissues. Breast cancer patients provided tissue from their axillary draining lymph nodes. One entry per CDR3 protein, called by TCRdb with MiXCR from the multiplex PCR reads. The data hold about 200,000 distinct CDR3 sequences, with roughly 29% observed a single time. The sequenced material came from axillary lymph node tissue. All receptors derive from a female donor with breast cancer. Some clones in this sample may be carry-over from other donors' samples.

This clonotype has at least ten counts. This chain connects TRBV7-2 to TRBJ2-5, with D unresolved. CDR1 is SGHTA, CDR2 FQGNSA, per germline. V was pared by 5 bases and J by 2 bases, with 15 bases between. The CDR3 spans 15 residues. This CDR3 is CASSPSRRYQETQYF. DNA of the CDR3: TGTGCCAGCAGCCCCAGTCGAAGGTATCAAGAGACCCAGTACTTC.

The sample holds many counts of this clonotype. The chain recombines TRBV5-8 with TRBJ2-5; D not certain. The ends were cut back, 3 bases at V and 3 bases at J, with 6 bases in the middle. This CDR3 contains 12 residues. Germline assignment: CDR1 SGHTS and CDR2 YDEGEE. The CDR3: CASSSSEETQYF. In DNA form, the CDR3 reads TGTGCCAGCAGCTCATCTGAAGAGACCCAGTACTTC.

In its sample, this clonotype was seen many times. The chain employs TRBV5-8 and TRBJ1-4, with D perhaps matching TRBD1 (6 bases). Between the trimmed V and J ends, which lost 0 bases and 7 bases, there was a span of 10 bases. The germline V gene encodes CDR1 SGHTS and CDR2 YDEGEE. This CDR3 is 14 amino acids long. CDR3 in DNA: TGTGCCAGCAGCTTGGGGGGGGCCGGTGAAAAACTGTTTTTT. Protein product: CASSLGGAGEKLFF.

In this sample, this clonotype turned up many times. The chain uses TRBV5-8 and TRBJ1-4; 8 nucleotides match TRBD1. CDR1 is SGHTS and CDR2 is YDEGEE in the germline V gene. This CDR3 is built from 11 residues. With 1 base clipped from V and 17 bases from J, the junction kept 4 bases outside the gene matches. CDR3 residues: CASSLIDRGFF. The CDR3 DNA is TGTGCCAGCAGCTTGATAGACAGGGGTTTTTTT.

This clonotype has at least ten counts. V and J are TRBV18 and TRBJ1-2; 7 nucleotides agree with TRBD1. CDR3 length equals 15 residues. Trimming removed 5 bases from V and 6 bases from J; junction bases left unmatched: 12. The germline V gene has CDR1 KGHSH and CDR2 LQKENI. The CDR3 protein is CASSLNGQEVDGYTF. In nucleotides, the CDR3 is TGTGCCAGCTCATTAAATGGACAGGAAGTGGATGGCTACACCTTC.

The chain's CDR3 is CASSQEKTSGGASETQYF. The CDR3 DNA reads as TGTGCCAGCAGCCAAGAAAAAACTAGCGGGGGGGCCAGTGAGACCCAGTACTTC. The V call is TRBV3-1, the J call TRBJ2-5; 13 bases are a match to TRBD2. The germline V gene encodes CDR1 LGHDT and CDR2 YNNKEL (reference sequence). The CDR3 sequence is 18 residues long. V was pared by 0 bases and J by 5 bases, with 9 bases of the junction left unmatched.

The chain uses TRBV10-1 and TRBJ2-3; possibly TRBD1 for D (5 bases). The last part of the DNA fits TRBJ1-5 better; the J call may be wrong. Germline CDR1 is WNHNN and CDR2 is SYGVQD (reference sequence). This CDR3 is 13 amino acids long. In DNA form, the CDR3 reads TGCGCCAGCAGTTTGGACATCACAGATACGCAGCATTTT. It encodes CASSLDITDTQHF.

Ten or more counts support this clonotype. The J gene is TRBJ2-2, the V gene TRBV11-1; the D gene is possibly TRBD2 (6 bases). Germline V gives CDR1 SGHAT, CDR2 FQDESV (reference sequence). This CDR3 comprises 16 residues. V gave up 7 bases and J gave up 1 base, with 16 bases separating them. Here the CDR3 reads CASNRGTEGNTGELFF. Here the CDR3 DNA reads TGTGCCAGCAACCGGGGGACGGAGGGGAACACCGGGGAGCTGTTTTTT.